This T cell receptor (beta chain) was identified in a study of tumor-infiltrating lymphocytes in primary liver carcinoma. Between roughly 17 and 31 mg of unsorted bulk tissue served as the source from which RNA and DNA were co-extracted. A constant-region primer primed TCR beta cDNA synthesis from about 0.45 ug of total RNA. ARM-PCR, slightly modified, supplied the TCR beta libraries through three nested multiplex PCR rounds. One entry per CDR3 protein results from TCRdb running MiXCR on the multiplex PCR reads. The sample yields approximately 100,000 distinct CDR3 sequences, more than 65% seen once. The sequence was collected from a woman in her sixties or seventies with primary liver carcinoma and hepatitis B virus infection. Material for sequencing was liver tumor tissue from sampling region 2. Stated subset: tumor region T2, inferior pole.

The CDR3 loop is CAGLRGRAAETQYF. For the CDR3, the DNA is TGTGCCGGCCTCCGGGGGAGGGCTGCGGAGACCCAGTACTTC. V usage is TRBV6-2 or TRBV6-3 and J usage is TRBJ2-5; TRBD2 matches 7 bases. The ends lost 11 bases at V and 5 bases at J; junction bases unmatched: 14. Looked up from germline, CDR1 is MNHEY and CDR2 is SVGEGT. This CDR3 is 14 amino acids long.